This TCR beta chain was identified in a study of cytomegalovirus exposure and HLA in healthy donors. Turning to the study itself: Findings of an earlier analysis included 110 million or so unique TCR beta sequences from 200 million or so T cells.

The PCR used 60 Vbeta and 13 Jbeta primers. Here immunoSEQ multiplex PCR was the method, and the copy in TCRdb shows in-frame clones only, minus some. The sample has under 150,000 clones; roughly three quarters are singletons. Regarding this clone: The target antigen is unknown.

Points from the study as a whole: Some V segments could not be told apart, so they were left out, TRBV6-2 and TRBV6-3 among them. In vitro confirmation showed three CMV-associated chains to be CMV antigen specific.

Per the germline V gene, CDR1 is SGHNT and CDR2 is YYREEE (reference sequence). The CDR3 contains 15 residues. Trimming left V 1 base short and J 0 bases short, with 10 bases between. Among the donors, all were healthy bone marrow donors. Input material: PBMCs. This clonotype was sampled from a woman aged 40 to 50 in good health and CMV-seronegative. The rearrangement joins TRBV5-4 to TRBJ2-5; D not resolved. CDR3 residues: CASSLRVLYQETQYF. The CDR3 DNA is TGTGCCAGCAGCTTGCGGGTCCTCTACCAAGAGACCCAGTACTTC.